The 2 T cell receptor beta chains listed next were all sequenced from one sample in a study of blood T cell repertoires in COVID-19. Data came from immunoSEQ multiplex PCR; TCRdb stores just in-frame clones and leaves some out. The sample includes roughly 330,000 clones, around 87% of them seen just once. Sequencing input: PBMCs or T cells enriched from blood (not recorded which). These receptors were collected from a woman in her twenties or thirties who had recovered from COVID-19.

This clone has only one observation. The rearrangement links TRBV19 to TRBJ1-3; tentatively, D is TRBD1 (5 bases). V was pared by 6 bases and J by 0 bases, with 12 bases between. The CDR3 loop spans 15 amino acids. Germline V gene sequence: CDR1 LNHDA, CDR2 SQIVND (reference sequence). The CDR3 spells CASRIRQFSGNTIYF. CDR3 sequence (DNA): TGTGCCAGTAGGATTCGACAGTTCTCTGGAAACACCATATATTTT. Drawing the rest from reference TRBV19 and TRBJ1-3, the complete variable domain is DGGITQSPKYLFRKEGQNVTLSCEQNLNHDAMYWYRQDPGQGLRLIYYSQIVNDFQKGDIAEGYSVSREKKESFPLTVTSAQKNPTAFYLCASRIRQFSGNTIYFGEGSWLTVV.

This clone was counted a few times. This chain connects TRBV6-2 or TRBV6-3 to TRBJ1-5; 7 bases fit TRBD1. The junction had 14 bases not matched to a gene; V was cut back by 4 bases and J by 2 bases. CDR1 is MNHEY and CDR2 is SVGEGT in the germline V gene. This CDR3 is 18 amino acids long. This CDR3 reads CASSFPGQSGGGNQPQHF. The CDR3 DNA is TGTGCCAGCAGTTTCCCGGGACAGTCTGGCGGGGGCAATCAGCCCCAGCATTTT.